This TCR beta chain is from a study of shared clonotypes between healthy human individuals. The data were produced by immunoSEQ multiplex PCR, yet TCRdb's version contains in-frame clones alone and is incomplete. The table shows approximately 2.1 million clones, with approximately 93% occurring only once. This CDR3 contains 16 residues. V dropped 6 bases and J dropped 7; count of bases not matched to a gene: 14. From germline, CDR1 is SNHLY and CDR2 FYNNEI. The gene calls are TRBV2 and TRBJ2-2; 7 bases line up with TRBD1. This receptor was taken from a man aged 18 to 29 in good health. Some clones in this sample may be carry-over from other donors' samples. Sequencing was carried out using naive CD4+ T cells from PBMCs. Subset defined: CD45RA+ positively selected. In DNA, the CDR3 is TGTGCCAGCAGCCTAGAGACAGGGCGGAATGGCGGGGAGCTGTTTTTT. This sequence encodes CASSLETGRNGGELFF.